This TCR beta chain is from a study of early stage breast cancer tumors. At the level of the study: Most of the 16 invasive tumors were ER+, PR+ and HER2-.

Here immunoSEQ multiplex PCR was the method, and the copy in TCRdb shows in-frame clones only, minus some. Of almost 55,000 clones listed, 75% to 95% are singletons. CDR3 length: 18 residues. The J segment lost 6 bases and the V segment lost 0 bases, leaving 16 bases of the junction unmatched. CDR1 is MGHRA and CDR2 is YSYEKL in the germline V gene. As regards this clone: The antigen is unknown.

Study results and limitations: Tumors had about 2.5-fold higher T cell density and higher clonality than adjacent normal breast tissue.

The chain joins TRBV4-1 to TRBJ2-7; 8 bases are a match to TRBD2. This receptor was obtained from a person aged 65 to 85 with breast cancer. Sequencing was carried out using blood. The CDR3 sequence: CASSQDASGTRSLLEQYF. Here the CDR3 DNA reads TGCGCCAGCAGCCAAGACGCAAGCGGGACTAGATCCCTCCTCGAGCAGTACTTC.